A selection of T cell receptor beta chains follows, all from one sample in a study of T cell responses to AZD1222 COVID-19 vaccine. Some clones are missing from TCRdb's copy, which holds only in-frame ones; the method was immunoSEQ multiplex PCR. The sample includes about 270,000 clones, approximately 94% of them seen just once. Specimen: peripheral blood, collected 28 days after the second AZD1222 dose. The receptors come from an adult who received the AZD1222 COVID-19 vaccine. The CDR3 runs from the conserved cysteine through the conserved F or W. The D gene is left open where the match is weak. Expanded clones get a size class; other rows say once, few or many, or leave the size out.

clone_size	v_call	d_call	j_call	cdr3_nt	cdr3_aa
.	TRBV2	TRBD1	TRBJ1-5	TGTGCCAGCAGTGATCCTTCTCGACAGGGCAGTGGCAATCAGCCCCAGCATTTT	CASSDPSRQGSGNQPQHF
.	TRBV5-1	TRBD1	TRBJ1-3	TGCGCCAGCAGCTCACAGGGGGAGTTCTCTGGAAACACCATATATTTT	CASSSQGEFSGNTIYF
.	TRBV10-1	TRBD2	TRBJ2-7	TGCGCCAGCAGTGAGTCACCCCCGGCCCCCGGGACTAGCGGGAGACCCTACGAGCAGTACTTC	CASSESPPAPGTSGRPYEQYF
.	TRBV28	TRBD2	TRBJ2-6	TGTGCCAGCAGTTTCCTGGCGGGAGAGTTTGGTGGGGCCAACGTCCTGACTTTC	CASSFLAGEFGGANVLTF
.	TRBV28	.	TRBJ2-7	TGTGCCAGCAGTTTGAGGGCGGGGGAGCAGTACTTC	CASSLRAGEQYF
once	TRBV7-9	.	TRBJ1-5	TGTGCCAGCAGCTTGGGGCAGGGCAACAATCAGCCCCAGCATTTT	CASSLGQGNNQPQHF
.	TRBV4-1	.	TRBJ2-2	TGCGCCAGCAGCCCCCTAGTGAGGACAGCGAACACCGGGGAGCTGTTTTTT	CASSPLVRTANTGELFF
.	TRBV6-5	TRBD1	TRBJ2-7	TGTGCCACCGCCCCCCGGACAGGGCGTGACGAGCAGTACTTC	CATAPRTGRDEQYF
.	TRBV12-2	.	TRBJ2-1	TGTGCAAGTCGCTTAACGAGGGTTTACAATGAGCAGTTCTTC	CASRLTRVYNEQFF
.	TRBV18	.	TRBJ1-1	TGTGCCAGCCACAAAACATGGGGAAACACTGAAGCTTTCTTT	CASHKTWGNTEAFF
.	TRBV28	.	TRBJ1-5	TGTGCCAGCAGTTTAGGGCCCGGGATTAGGAATCAGCCCCAGCATTTT	CASSLGPGIRNQPQHF
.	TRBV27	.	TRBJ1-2	TGTGCCAGCAGGGGGGGCTATGGCTACACCTTC	CASRGGYGYTF
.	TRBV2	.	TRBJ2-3	TGTGCCAGCAGTTTCGGGGGGCCCCGGGAAGATACGCAGTATTTT	CASSFGGPREDTQYF